This T cell receptor (beta chain) came from a study of blood T cell repertoires in COVID-19. About the study: The study drew acute and convalescent COVID-19 samples from the United States, Italy and Spain. Sources were T cells, B-cell-depleted T cells, or PBMCs; the material itself was cDNA or gDNA.

In the study's own analysis: Estimates of nucleated cell counts were drawn from the amplification of reference gene primers. Libraries were prepared by immunoSEQ multiplex PCR; TCRdb keeps only in-frame clonotypes and omits some of them. V, J and clone size were drawn from that table, and D and trimming were deduced from the DNA. The sample includes over 140,000 clones, 65% to 85% seen only once; the top ten take 4%. This clone was seen a few times. The CDR3 runs to 14 residues. The V gene's germline CDR1 is SGHAT and CDR2 FQNNGV. Germline trimming cut 3 bases from V and 8 bases from J; bases unmatched to any gene: 8.

This receptor was identified in a woman aged 60-70 years with acute or convalescent COVID-19. This sequence joins TRBV11-2 and TRBJ1-2, with TRBD1 matching 8 bases. The sample was peripheral blood. The CDR3 loop is CASSLDRVGTGYTF. The CDR3 DNA sequence: TGTGCCAGCAGCTTGGACAGGGTAGGCACCGGCTACACCTTC.